The 13 T cell receptor beta chains given below trace back to one sample, sequenced in a study of blood T cells in healthy people across ages (dated by TCRdb to the mid-2010s). Libraries were built with 5' RACE. Sequenced using an Illumina HiSeq 2500. The second PCR ran for about 6 to 12 cycles and used a J-beta primer mix along with a sample-barcoded 5' primer. Using fastp trimming at Q25 and MiXCR clonotype assembly, TCRdb reanalyzed the public sequencing data and kept in-frame beta chains. CDR3 protein sequences are deduplicated, and each keeps its most common genes and DNA. The sample table contains about 970,000 distinct CDR3 sequences; only one count was recorded for about 53% of them. About a fifth of the sample is taken by the ten largest. The specimen sequenced was blood. The receptors were sampled from a woman aged 55-70 years in good health.

This clonotype was seen more than once but under ten times. The rearrangement uses TRBV28 and TRBJ2-7; 7 nucleotides line up with TRBD2. Germline loops: CDR1 MDHEN, CDR2 SYDVKM. This CDR3 region has 14 residues. V dropped 5 bases and J dropped 3; count of bases not matched to a gene: 7. CDR3 amino acids: CASSSGDVSYEQYF. For the CDR3, the DNA is TGTGCCAGCAGTAGCGGGGACGTCAGCTACGAGCAGTACTTC. The complete variable domain, with remaining parts taken from reference TRBV28 and TRBJ2-7, reads DVKVTQSSRYLVKRTGEKVFLECVQDMDHENMFWYRQDPGLGLRLIYFSYDVKMKEKGDIPEGYSVSREKKERFSLILESASTNQTSMYLCASSSGDVSYEQYFGPGTRLTVT.

This sequence joins TRBV20-1 and TRBJ2-7; 8 bases are shared with TRBD2. Trimming took 0 bases from V and 6 from J; bases not matched to a gene: 10. This CDR3 region has 15 residues. Looked up from germline, CDR1 is DFQATT and CDR2 is SNEGSKA (reference sequence). The CDR3 loop reads CSARDNGLAGIEQYF. The CDR3 bases are TGCAGTGCTAGAGACAATGGTCTAGCGGGTATCGAGCAGTACTTC.

The chain uses TRBV5-1 and TRBJ2-7; TRBD2 aligns across 8 bases. The CDR3 length is 15 residues. CDR1 and CDR2 (germline): SGHRS, YFSETQ. V shed 4 bases and J 3 bases; nucleotides not matched to a gene: 9. The CDR3 DNA reads as TGCGCCAGCAGCCCCACAGCGGGGGCGGGCTACGAGCAGTACTTC. Translation: CASSPTAGAGYEQYF.

The genes are TRBV6-2 or TRBV6-3 and TRBJ1-1; a weak D match, TRBD1 (5 bases). Trimming pared 6 bases from V and 5 bases from J, leaving 16 bases between. Germline assignment: CDR1 MNHEY and CDR2 SVGEGT. The CDR3 is 14 amino acids. CDR3 bases: TGTGCCAGCAGCTCCCCGGGACGCAGGACTGAAGCTTTCTTT. Residues: CASSSPGRRTEAFF.

The chain couples TRBV28 to TRBJ2-3; perhaps TRBD2 as D (6 bases). The V and J ends lost 1 base and 8 bases respectively, with 10 bases between them. This CDR3 comprises 13 residues. The germline CDR1 and CDR2 sequences are MDHEN and SYDVKM. The CDR3 spells CASSLFLGGTQYF. CDR3 in DNA: TGTGCCAGCAGTTTATTCTTGGGGGGTACGCAGTATTTT.

This clonotype was seen only a few times. The V and J genes are TRBV20-1 and TRBJ2-5; the match to TRBD1 covers 7 bases. The tail of the sequence fits TRBJ2-7 better, so the J call may be wrong. The CDR3 has 14 residues. CDR1 DFQATT and CDR2 SNEGSKA come from the germline V gene (reference sequence). The CDR3 loop reads CSARGQGKRYEQYF. The CDR3 coding sequence is TGCAGTGCTAGAGGACAGGGAAAAAGGTACGAGCAGTACTTC.

The J gene is TRBJ2-3, the V gene TRBV14; D unresolved. The length of the CDR3 is 13 residues. Trimming left V 2 bases short and J 2 bases short, with 5 bases between. CDR1 SGHDN and CDR2 FVKESK come from the germline V gene. For the CDR3, the DNA is TGTGCCAGCAGCCAATTACCCACAGATACGCAGTATTTT. Its protein is CASSQLPTDTQYF.

This clonotype has a count of ten or more. V and J are TRBV7-2 and TRBJ2-3; D might be TRBD1 or TRBD2, each matching 5 bases. Deletions cut 5 bases from V and 5 bases from J, with 11 bases between. CDR1 and CDR2 (germline): SGHTA, FQGNSA. The CDR3 spans 13 residues. In DNA form, the CDR3 reads TGTGCCAGCAGCCCTCCTGGGGGAGATACGCAGTATTTT. Translating it yields CASSPPGGDTQYF.

This chain joins TRBV24-1 and TRBJ2-1; either TRBD1 or TRBD2 may supply D (5 bases each). The CDR3 length is 19 residues. Per germline, CDR1 KGHDR and CDR2 SFDVKD. V lost 7 bases and J 4 bases, leaving 28 bases between the germline ends. As DNA, the CDR3 is TGTGCCACCAGCGCCCTTCAACGATCCGGACACGGGGAATACAATGAGCAGTTCTTC. This translates into CATSALQRSGHGEYNEQFF.

The V call is TRBV24-1, the J call TRBJ2-3; 14 bases fit TRBD2. J was trimmed by 8 bases and V by 5 bases; bases with no gene match: 5. CDR3 size: 15 residues. CDR1 is KGHDR, CDR2 SFDVKD, per germline. The CDR3 sequence is CATSATTSGRATQYF. CDR3 bases: TGTGCCACCAGTGCTACGACTAGCGGGAGGGCTACGCAGTATTTT.

The rearrangement joins TRBV20-1 to TRBJ2-7, with 9 bases lining up with TRBD2. CDR1 DFQATT and CDR2 SNEGSKA come from the germline V gene (reference sequence). CDR3 length equals 18 residues. Trimming cost V 0 bases and J 5 bases; bases outside gene matches: 17. The CDR3 DNA is TGCAGTGCTAGAGATTTGACTAGCGGAGCCTTAGAATGGGACGAGCAGTACTTC. It codes for CSARDLTSGALEWDEQYF.

The chain links TRBV7-9 to TRBJ1-4, with no clear D. V was pared by 3 bases and J by 6 bases, with 17 bases between. Germline CDR1 SEHNR, CDR2 FQNEAQ (reference sequence). This CDR3 contains 16 residues. CDR3 coding DNA: TGTGCCAGCAGCTTTCCTAGTGAAGTGCCTGATGAAAAACTGTTTTTT. This translates into CASSFPSEVPDEKLFF.

The chain carries TRBV10-3 and TRBJ2-5; the match to TRBD2 covers 7 bases. V trimming: 2 bases; J trimming: 5 bases; junction bases outside the gene matches: 11. CDR3 size: 16 residues. The germline CDR1 and CDR2 sequences are ENHRY and SYGVKD. CDR3 nucleotide sequence: TGTGCCATCAGTGAGCGGGCTGGCGGGAGATGGGAGACCCAGTACTTC. This translates into CAISERAGGRWETQYF.